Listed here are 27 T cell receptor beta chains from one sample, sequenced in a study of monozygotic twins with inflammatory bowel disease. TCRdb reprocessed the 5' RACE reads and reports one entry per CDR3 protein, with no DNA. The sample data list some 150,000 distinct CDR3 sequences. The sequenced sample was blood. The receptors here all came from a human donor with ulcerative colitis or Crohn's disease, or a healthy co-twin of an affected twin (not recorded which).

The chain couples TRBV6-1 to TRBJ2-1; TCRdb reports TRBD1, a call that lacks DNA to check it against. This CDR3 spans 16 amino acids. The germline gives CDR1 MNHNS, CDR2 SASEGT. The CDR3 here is CASSIGAGDYYNEQFF.

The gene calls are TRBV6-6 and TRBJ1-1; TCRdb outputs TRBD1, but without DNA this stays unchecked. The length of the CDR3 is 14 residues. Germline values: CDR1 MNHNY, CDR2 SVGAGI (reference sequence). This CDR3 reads CASSYRTGRTEAFF.

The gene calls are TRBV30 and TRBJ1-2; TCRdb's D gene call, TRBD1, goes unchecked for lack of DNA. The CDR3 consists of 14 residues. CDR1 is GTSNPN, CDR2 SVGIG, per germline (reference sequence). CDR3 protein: CAWRNRGDNYGYTF.

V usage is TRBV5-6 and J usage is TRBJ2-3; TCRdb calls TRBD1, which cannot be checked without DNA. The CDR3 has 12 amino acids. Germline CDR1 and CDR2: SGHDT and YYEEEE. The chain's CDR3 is CASSLGRGPQYF. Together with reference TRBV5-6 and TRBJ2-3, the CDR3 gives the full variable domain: DAGVTQSPTHLIKTRGQQVTLRCSPKSGHDTVSWYQQALGQGPQFIFQYYEEEERQRGNFPDRFSGHQFPNYSSELNVNALLLGDSALYLCASSLGRGPQYFGPGTRLTVL.

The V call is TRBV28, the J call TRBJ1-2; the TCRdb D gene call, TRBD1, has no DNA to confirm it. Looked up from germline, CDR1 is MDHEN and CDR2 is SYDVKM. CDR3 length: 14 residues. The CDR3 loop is CASKPGRGVYGYTF.

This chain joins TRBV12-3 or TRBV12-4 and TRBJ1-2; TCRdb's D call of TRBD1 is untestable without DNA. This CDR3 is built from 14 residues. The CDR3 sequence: CASSPSFWGDGYTF.

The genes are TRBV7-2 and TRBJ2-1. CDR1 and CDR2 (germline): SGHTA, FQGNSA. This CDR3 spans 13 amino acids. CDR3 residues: CASSLAGLREQFF.

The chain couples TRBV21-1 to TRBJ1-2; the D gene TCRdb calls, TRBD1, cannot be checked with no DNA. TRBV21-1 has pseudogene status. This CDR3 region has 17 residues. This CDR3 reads CASSKDPEQGASHGYTF.

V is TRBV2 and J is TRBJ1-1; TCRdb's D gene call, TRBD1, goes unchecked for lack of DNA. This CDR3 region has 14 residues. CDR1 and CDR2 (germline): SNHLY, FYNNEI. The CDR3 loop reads CASSSQGVSTEAFF.

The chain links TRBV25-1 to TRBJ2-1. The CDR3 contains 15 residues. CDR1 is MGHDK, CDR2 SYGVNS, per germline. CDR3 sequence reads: CASSESAFSYNEQFF.

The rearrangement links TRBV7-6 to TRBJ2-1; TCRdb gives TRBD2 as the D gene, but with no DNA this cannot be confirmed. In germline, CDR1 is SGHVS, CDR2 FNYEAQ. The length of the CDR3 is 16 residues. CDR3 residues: CASSLGVLEGNNEQFF.

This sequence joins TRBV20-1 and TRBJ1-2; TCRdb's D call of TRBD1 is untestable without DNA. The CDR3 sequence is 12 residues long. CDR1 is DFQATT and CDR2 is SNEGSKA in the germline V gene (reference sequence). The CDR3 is CSAQMGSPFYTF.

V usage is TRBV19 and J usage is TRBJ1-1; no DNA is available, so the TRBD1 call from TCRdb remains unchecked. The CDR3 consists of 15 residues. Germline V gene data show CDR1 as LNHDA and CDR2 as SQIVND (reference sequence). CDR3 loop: CASTETGYVNTEAFF.

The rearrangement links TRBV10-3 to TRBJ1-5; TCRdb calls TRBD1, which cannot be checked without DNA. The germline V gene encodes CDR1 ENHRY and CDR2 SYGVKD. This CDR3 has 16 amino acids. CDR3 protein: CAISEYGAASNQPQHF.

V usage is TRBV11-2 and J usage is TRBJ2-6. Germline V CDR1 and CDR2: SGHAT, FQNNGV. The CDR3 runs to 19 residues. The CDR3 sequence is CASSLGTFWVGSGANVLTF.

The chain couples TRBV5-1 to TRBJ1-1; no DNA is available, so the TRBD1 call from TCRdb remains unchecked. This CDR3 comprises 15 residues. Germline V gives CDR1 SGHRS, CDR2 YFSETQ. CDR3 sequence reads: CASSTWNRVGKAAFF.

CDR3 sequence: CATQPSRGENSPLHF. The V and J genes are TRBV19 and TRBJ1-6; TCRdb picks TRBD1, but there is no DNA to check that call. The germline CDR1 and CDR2 sequences are LNHDA and SQIVND (reference sequence). This CDR3 is 15 amino acids long. Looking up the rest from reference TRBV19 and TRBJ1-6 gives the full variable domain: DGGITQSPKYLFRKEGQNVTLSCEQNLNHDAMYWYRQDPGQGLRLIYYSQIVNDFQKGDIAEGYSVSREKKESFPLTVTSAQKNPTAFYLCATQPSRGENSPLHFGNGTRLTVT.

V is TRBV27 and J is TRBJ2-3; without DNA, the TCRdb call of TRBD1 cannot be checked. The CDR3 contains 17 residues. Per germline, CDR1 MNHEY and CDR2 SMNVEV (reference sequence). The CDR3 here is CASSLTPWTGATDTQYF.

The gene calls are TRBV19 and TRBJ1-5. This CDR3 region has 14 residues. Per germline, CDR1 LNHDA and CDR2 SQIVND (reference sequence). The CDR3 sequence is CASSINREIGPQHF.

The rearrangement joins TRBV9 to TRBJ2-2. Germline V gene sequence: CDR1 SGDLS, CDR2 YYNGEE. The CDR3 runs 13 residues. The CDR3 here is CASSVRNTGELFF. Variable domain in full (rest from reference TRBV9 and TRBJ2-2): DSGVTQTPKHLITATGQRVTLRCSPRSGDLSVYWYQQSLDQGLQFLIQYYNGEERAKGNILERFSAQQFPDLHSELNLSSLELGDSALYFCASSVRNTGELFFGEGSRLTVL.

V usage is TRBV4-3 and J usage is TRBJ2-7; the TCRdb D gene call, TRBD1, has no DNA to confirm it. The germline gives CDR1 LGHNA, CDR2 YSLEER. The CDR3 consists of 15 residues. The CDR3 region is CASSPDRISSYEQYF.

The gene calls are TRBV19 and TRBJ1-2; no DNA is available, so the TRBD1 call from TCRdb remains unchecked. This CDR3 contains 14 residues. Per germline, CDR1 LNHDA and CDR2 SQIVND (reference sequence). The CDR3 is CASSADRANYGYTF.

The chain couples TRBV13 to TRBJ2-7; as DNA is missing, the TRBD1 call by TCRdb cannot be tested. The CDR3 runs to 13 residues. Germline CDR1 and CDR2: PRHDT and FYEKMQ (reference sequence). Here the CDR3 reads CASSLARANEQYF.

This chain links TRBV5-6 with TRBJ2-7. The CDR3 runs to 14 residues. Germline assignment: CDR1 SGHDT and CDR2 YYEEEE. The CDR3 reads CASSLVDSSYEQYF. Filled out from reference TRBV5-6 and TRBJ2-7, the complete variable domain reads DAGVTQSPTHLIKTRGQQVTLRCSPKSGHDTVSWYQQALGQGPQFIFQYYEEEERQRGNFPDRFSGHQFPNYSSELNVNALLLGDSALYLCASSLVDSSYEQYFGPGTRLTVT.

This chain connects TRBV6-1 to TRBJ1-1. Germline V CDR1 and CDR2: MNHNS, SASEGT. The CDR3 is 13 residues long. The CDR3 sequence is CASSEARNTEAFF.

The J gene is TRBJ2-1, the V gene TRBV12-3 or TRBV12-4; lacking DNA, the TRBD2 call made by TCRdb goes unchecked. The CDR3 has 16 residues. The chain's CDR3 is CASSFRLAGSYNEQFF.

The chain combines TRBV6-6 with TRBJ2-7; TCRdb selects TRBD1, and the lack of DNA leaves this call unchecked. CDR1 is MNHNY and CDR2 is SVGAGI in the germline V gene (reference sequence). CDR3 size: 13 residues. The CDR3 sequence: CATSPRGQSEQYF.